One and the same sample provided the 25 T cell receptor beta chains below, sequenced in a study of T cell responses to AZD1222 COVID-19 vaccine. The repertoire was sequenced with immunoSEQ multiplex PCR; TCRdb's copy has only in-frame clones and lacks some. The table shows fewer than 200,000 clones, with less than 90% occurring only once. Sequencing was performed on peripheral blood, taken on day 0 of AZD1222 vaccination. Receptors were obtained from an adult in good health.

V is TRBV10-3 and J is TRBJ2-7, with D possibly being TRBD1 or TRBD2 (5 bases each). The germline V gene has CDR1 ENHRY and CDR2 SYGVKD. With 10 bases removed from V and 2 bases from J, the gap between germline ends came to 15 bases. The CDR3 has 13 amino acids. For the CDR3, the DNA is TGTGCCACCGCCGGGGCGGGCGCCTACGAGCAGTACTTC. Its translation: CATAGAGAYEQYF.

The CDR3 is CASSDLGQGLGYTF. As DNA, the CDR3 is TGTGCCAGCAGTGACCTGGGACAGGGGCTTGGCTACACCTTC. The gene calls are TRBV6-1 and TRBJ1-2; 10 bases match TRBD1. J gave up 7 bases and V 3 bases, and 5 bases lay outside the gene matches. The CDR3 runs 14 residues. CDR1 is MNHNS and CDR2 is SASEGT in the germline V gene.

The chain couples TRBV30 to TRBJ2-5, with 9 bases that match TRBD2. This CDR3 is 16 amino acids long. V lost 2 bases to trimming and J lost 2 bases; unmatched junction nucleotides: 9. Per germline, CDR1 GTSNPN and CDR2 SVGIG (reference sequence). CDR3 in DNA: TGTGCCTGGAGTCCCCCCCAGGCGGGGGGGCAAGAGACCCAGTACTTC. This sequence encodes CAWSPPQAGGQETQYF.

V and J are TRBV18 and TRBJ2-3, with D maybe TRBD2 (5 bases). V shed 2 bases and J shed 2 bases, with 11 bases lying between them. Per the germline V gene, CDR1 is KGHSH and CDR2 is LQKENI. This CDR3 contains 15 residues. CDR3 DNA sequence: TGTGCCAGCTCACCAGCGGAGGCCCCCACAGATACGCAGTATTTT. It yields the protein CASSPAEAPTDTQYF. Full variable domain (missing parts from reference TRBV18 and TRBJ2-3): NAGVMQNPRHLVRRRGQEARLRCSPMKGHSHVYWYRQLPEEGLKFMVYLQKENIIDESGMPKERFSAEFPKEGPSILRIQQVVRGDSAAYFCASSPAEAPTDTQYFGPGTRLTVL.

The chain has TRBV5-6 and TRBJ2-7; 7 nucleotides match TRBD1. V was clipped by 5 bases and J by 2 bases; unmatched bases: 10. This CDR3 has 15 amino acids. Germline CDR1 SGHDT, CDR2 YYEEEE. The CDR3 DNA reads TGTGCCAGCAGACGGGACAGTCGTCTCACCTACGAGCAGTACTTC. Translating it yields CASRRDSRLTYEQYF.

CDR3 sequence (DNA): TGTGCCAGCAGTAGGCAATACGAGCAGTACTTC. This translates into CASSRQYEQYF. The chain carries TRBV12-3 or TRBV12-4 and TRBJ2-7; D call uncertain. The V end lost 5 bases, the J end lost 4 bases, and 6 bases lay between the germline ends. The CDR3 runs to 11 residues.

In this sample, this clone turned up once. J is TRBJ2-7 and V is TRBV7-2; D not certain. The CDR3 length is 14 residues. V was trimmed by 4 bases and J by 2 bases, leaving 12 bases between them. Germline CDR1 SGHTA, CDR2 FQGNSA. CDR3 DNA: TGTGCCAGCAGCTCGACCCCTGGGCCCTACGAGCAGTACTTC. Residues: CASSSTPGPYEQYF.

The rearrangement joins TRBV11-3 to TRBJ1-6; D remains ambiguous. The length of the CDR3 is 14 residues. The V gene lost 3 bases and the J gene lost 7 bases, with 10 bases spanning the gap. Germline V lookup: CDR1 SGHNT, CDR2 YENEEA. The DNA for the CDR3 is TGTGCCAGCAGCTTGGACGGCCCGAATTCACCCCTCCACTTT. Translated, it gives CASSLDGPNSPLHF.

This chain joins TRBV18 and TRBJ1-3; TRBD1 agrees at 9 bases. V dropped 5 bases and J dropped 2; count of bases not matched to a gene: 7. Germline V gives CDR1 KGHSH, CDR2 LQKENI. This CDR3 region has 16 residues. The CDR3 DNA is TGTGCCAGCTCAGCCTCCGGGACAGGGACTGGAAACACCATATATTTT. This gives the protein CASSASGTGTGNTIYF.

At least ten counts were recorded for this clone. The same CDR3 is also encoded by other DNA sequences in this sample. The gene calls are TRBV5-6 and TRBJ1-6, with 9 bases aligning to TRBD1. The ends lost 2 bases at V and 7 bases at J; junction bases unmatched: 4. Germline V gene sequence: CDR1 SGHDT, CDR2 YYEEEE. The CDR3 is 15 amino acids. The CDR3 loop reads CASSLTGTGNSPLHF. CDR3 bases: TGTGCCAGCAGCTTAACCGGGACAGGGAATTCACCCCTCCACTTT.

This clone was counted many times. The CDR3 sequence is CASSHAGPSRGGYTF. The CDR3 DNA sequence: TGCGCCAGCAGCCATGCCGGGCCTTCCCGAGGGGGCTACACCTTC. The chain links TRBV4-3 to TRBJ1-2, with D unresolved. Germline-derived CDR1 and CDR2 are LGHNA and YSLEER. The CDR3 sequence is 15 residues long. V was pared by 3 bases and J by 8 bases, with 19 bases between.

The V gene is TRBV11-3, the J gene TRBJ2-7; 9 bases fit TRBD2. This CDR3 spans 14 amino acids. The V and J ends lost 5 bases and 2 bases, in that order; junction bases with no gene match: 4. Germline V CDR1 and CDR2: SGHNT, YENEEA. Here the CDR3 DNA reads TGTGCCAGCAGCGAAACTAGCGGGCCCTACGAGCAGTACTTC. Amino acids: CASSETSGPYEQYF.

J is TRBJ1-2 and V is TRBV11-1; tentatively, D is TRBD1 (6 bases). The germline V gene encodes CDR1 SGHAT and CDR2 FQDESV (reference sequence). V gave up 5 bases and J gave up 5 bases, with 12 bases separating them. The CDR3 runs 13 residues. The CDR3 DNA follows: TGTGCCAGCAGCCTCGGACAGCTTTATGGCTACACCTTC. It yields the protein CASSLGQLYGYTF.

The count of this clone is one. The CDR3 reads CASSYSGTSFNEQFF. The CDR3 DNA reads TGTGCCAGCAGTTACTCTGGGACTAGCTTTAATGAGCAGTTCTTC. The V gene is TRBV6-2 or TRBV6-3, the J gene TRBJ2-1; 9 bases are a match to TRBD2. This CDR3 contains 15 residues. Losses at the gene ends were 0 bases for V and 7 bases for J; bases not matched to a gene: 4. CDR1 and CDR2 from the germline V gene are MNHEY and SVGEGT.

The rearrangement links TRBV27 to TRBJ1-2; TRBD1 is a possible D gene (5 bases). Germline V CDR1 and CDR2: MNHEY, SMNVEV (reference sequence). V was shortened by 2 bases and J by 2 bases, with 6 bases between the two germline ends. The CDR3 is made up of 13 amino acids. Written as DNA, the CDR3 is TGTGCCAGCAGTTTACGACAGAACTATGGCTACACCTTC. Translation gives CASSLRQNYGYTF.

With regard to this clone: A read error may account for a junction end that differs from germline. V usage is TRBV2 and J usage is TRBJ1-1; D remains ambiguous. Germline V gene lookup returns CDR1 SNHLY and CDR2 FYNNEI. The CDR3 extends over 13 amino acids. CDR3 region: CARSAGVNTEAFF. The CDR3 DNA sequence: TGTGCCCGCAGCGCCGGAGTGAACACTGAAGCTTTCTTT.

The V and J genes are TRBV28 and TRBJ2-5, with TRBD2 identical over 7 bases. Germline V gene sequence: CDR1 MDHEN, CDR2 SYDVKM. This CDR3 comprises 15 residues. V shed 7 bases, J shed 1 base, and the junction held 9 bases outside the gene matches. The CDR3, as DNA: TGTGCCAGCAACGGTGCGGCTAGCGGCCAAGAGACCCAGTACTTC. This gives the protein CASNGAASGQETQYF.

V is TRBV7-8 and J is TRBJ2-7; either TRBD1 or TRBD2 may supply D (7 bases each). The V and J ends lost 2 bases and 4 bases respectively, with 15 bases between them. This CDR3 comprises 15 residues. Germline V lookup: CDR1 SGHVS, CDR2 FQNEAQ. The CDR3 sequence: CASSLSTGRAYEQYF. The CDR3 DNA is TGTGCCAGCAGCTTATCGACAGGGAGGGCGTACGAGCAGTACTTC.

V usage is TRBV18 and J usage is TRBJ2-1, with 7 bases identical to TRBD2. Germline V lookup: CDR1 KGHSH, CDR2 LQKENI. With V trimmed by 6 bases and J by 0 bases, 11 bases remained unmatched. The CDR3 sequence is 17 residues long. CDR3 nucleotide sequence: TGTGCCAGCTCTTTCACCCCTAGCGGCTTCTCCTACAATGAGCAGTTCTTC. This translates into CASSFTPSGFSYNEQFF.

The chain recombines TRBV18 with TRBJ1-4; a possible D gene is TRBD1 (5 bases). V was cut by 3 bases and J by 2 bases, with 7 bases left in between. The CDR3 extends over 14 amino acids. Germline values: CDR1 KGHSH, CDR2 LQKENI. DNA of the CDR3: TGTGCCAGCTCACCTGGGACGACTAATGAAAAACTGTTTTTT. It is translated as CASSPGTTNEKLFF.

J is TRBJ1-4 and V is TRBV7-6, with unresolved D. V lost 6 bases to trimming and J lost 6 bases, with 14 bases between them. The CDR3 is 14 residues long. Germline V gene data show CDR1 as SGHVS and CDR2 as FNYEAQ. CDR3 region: CASSGSGGDEKLFF. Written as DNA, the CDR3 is TGTGCCAGCAGTGGGTCCGGCGGGGATGAAAAACTGTTTTTT.

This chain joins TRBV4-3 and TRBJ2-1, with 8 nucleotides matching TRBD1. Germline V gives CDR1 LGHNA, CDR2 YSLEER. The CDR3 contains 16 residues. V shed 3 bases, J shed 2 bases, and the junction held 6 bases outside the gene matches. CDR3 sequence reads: CASSQGGQETYNEQFF. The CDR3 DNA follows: TGCGCCAGCAGCCAGGGGGGACAGGAAACCTACAATGAGCAGTTCTTC.

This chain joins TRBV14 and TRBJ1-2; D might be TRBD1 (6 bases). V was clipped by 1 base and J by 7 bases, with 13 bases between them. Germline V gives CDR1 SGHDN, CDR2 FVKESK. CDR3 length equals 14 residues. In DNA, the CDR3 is TGTGCCAGCAGCCAAGCAGGGGTGTCTGGTGGCTACACCTTC. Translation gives CASSQAGVSGGYTF.

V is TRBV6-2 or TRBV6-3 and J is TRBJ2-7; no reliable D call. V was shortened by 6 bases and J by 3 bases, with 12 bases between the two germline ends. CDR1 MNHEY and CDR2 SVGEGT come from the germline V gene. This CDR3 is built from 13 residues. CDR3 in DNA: TGTGCCAGCAGCAAAACGGTGAACTACGAGCAGTACTTC. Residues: CASSKTVNYEQYF.

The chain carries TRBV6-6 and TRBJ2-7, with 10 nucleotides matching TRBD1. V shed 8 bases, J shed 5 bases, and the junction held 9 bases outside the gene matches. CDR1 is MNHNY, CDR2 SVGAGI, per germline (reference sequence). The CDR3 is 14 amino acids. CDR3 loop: CASESRTGGNEQYV. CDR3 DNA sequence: TGTGCCAGCGAGTCCCGGACAGGGGGAAACGAGCAGTACGTC.